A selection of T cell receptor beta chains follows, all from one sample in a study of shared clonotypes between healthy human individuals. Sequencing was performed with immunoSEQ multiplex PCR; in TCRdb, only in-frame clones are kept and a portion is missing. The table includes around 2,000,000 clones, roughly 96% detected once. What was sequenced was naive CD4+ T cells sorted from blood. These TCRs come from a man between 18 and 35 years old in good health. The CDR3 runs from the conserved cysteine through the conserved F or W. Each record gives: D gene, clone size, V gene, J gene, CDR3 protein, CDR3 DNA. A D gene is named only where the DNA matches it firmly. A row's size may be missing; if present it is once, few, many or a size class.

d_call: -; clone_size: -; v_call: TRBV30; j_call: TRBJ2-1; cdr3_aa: CAWTWGYNEQFF; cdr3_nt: TGTGCCTGGACCTGGGGGTACAATGAGCAGTTCTTC
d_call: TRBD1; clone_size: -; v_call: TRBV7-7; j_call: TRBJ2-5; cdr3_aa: CASSFGPTGEETQYF; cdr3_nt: TGTGCTAGCAGCTTTGGGCCGACAGGGGAAGAGACCCAGTACTTC
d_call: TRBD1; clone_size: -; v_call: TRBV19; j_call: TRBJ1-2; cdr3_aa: CASSMDRGDGYTF; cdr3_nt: TGTGCCAGTAGTATGGACAGGGGAGACGGCTACACCTTC
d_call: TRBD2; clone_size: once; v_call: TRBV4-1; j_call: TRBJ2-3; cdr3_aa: CASSQGLAGISTDTQYF; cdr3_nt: TGCGCCAGCAGCCAGGGACTAGCGGGAATAAGCACAGATACGCAGTATTTT
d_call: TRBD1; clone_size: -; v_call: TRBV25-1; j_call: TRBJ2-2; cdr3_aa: CATQGARGNTGELFF; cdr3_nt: TGTGCCACCCAGGGGGCGCGGGGGAACACCGGGGAGCTGTTTTTT
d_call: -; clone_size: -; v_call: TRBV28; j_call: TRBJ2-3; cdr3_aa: CASSAPRGLGGTQYF; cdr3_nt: TGTGCCAGCAGTGCCCCTAGAGGGCTCGGAGGTACGCAGTATTTT
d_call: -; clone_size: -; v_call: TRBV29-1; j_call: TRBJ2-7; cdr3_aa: CSVGAFPYEQYF; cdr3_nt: TGCAGCGTTGGGGCCTTCCCCTACGAGCAGTACTTC
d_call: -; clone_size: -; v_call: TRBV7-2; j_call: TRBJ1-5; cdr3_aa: CASSLMSSSDNQPQHF; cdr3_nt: TGTGCCAGCAGCTTAATGTCATCTAGCGACAATCAGCCCCAGCATTTT
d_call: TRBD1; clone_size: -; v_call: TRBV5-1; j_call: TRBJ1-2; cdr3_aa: CASSPDSGTGDNYGYTF; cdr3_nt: TGCGCCAGCAGCCCGGACTCCGGGACAGGGGATAACTATGGCTACACCTTC
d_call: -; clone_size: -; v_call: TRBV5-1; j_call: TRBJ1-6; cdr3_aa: CASSPGHSTGPPLHF; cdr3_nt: TGCGCCAGCAGCCCAGGACATTCAACGGGGCCCCCCCTCCACTTT
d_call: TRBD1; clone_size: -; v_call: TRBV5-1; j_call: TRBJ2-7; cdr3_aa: CASSSPGGRLGHEQYF; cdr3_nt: TGCGCCAGCAGCTCACCAGGGGGCCGGCTCGGCCACGAGCAGTACTTC
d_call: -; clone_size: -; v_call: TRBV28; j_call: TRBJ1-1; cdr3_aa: CASSLGRAAFF; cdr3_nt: TGTGCCAGCAGTTTGGGCAGGGCCGCTTTCTTT